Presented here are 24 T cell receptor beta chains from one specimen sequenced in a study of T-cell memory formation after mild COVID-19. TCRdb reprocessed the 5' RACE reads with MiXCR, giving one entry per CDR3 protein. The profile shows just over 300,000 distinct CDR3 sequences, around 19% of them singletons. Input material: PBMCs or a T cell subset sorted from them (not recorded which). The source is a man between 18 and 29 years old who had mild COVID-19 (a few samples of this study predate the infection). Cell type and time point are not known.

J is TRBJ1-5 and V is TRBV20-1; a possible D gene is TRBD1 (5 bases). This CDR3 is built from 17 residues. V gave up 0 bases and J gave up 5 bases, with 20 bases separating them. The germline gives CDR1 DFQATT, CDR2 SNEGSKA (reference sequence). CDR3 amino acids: CSARDPTGTGSDQPQHF. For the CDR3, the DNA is TGCAGTGCTAGAGACCCAACGGGAACAGGCTCCGATCAGCCCCAGCATTTT.

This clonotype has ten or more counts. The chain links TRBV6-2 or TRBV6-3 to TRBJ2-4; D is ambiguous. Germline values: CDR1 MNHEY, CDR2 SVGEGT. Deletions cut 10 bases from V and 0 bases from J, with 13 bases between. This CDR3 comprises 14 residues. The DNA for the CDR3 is TGTGCCACCAGCATGGATTCAGCCAAAAACATTCAGTACTTC. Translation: CATSMDSAKNIQYF.

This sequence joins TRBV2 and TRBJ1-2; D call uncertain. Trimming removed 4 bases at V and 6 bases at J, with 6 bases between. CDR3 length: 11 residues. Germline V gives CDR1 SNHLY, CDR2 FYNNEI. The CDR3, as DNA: TGTGCCAGCAGTGCAGAGGATGGCTACACCTTC. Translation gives CASSAEDGYTF.

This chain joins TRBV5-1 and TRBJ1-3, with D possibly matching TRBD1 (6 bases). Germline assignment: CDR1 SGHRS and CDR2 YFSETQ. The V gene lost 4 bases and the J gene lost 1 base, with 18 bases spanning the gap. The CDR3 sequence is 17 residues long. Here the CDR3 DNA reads TGCGCCAGCAGCCTATCAACAGGGCCTCGGTCTGGAAACACCATATATTTT. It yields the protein CASSLSTGPRSGNTIYF. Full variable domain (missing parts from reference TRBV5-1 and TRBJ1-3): KAGVTQTPRYLIKTRGQQVTLSCSPISGHRSVSWYQQTPGQGLQFLFEYFSETQRNKGNFPGRFSGRQFSNSRSEMNVSTLELGDSALYLCASSLSTGPRSGNTIYFGEGSWLTVV.

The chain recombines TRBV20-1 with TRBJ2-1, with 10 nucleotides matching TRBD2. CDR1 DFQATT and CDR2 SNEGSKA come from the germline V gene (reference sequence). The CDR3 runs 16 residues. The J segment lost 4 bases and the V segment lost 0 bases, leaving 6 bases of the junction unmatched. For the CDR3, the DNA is TGCAGTGCTAGAGATATAGCGGGGGGCCTATACAATGAGCAGTTCTTC. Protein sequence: CSARDIAGGLYNEQFF.

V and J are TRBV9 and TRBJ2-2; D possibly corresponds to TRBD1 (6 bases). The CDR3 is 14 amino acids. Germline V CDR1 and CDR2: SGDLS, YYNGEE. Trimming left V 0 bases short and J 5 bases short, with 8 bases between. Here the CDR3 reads CASSVVGATGELFF. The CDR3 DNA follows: TGTGCCAGCAGCGTAGTGGGGGCAACCGGGGAGCTGTTTTTT. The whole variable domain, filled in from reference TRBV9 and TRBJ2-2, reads DSGVTQTPKHLITATGQRVTLRCSPRSGDLSVYWYQQSLDQGLQFLIQYYNGEERAKGNILERFSAQQFPDLHSELNLSSLELGDSALYFCASSVVGATGELFFGEGSRLTVL.

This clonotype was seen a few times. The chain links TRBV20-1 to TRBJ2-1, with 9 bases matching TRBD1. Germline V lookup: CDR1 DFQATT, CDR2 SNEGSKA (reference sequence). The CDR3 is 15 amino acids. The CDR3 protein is CRGTGIENSYNEQFF. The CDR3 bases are TGCAGGGGGACAGGGATCGAAAACTCCTACAATGAGCAGTTCTTC.

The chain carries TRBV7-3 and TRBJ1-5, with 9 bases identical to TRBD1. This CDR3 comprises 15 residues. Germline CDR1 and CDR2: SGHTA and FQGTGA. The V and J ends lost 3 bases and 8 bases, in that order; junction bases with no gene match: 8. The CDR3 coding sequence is TGTGCCAGCAGCTTCTGGGACAGGGCGATCGAGCCCCAGCATTTT. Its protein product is CASSFWDRAIEPQHF.

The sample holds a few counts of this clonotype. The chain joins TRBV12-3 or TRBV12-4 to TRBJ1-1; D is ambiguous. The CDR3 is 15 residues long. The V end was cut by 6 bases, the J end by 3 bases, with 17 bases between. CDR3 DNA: TGTGCCAGCAGCCAAAGAGCAAAACGGGACACTGAAGCTTTCTTT. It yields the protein CASSQRAKRDTEAFF.

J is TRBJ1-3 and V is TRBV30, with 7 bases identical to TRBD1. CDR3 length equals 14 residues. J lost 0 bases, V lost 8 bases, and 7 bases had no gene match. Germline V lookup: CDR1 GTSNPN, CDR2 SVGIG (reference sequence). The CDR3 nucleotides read TGTGCCCACGTGGAGGGGGCCTCTGGAAACACCATATATTTT. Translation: CAHVEGASGNTIYF.

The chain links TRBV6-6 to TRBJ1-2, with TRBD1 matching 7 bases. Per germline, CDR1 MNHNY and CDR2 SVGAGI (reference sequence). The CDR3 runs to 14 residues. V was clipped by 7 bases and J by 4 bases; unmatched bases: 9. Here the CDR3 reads CASMRGLYVYGYTF. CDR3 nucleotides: TGTGCCAGCATGAGGGGGCTTTATGTCTATGGCTACACCTTC.

CDR3 in DNA: TGTGCCAGCAGTCCAGGGGTCTACGAGCAGTACGTC. Translated: CASSPGVYEQYV. The chain carries TRBV6-6 and TRBJ2-7, with D maybe TRBD1 (6 bases). The CDR3 extends over 12 amino acids. CDR1 and CDR2 from the germline V gene are MNHNY and SVGAGI (reference sequence). V was clipped by 5 bases and J by 3 bases, with 8 bases between them.

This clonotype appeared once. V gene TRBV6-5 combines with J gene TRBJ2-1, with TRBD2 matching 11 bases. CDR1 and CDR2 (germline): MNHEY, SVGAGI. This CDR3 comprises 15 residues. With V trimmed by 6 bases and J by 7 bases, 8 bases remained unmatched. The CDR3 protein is CASSTSLAGGNEQFF. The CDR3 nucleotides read TGTGCCAGCAGCACATCCCTAGCGGGGGGTAATGAGCAGTTCTTC.

CDR3 region: CASSLSGIYQPQHF. In DNA, the CDR3 is TGTGCCAGCAGTTTATCAGGGATCTATCAGCCCCAGCATTTT. This chain connects TRBV28 to TRBJ1-5, with D maybe TRBD1 (5 bases). This CDR3 has 14 amino acids. V lost 1 base and J 5 bases, leaving 9 bases between the germline ends. Germline-derived CDR1 and CDR2 are MDHEN and SYDVKM.

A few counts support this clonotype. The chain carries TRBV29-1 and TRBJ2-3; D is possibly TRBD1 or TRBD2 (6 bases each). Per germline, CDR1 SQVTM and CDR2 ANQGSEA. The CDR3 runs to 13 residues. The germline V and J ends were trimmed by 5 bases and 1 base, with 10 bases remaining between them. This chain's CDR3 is CSVRRGGTDTQYF. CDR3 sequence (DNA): TGCAGCGTTAGGAGGGGGGGCACAGATACGCAGTATTTT.

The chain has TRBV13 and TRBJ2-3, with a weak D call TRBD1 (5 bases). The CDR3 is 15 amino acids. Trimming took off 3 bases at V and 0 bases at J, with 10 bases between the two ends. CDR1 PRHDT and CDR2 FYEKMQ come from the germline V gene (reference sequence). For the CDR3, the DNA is TGTGCCAGCAGCTTCAGGACACACAGCACAGATACGCAGTATTTT. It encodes CASSFRTHSTDTQYF.

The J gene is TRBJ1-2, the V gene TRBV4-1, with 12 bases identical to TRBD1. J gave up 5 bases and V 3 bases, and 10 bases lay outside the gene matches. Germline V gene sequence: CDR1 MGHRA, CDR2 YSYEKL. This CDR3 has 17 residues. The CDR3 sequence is CASSHPGTGGITYGYTF. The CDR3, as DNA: TGCGCCAGCAGCCATCCCGGGACAGGGGGCATTACGTATGGCTACACCTTC.

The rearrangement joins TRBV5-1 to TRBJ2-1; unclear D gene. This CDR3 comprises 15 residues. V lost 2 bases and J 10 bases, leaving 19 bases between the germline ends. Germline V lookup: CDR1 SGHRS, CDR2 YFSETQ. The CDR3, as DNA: TGCGCCAGCAGCTTCGAGTCATCTCGAGTAGAGGAGCAGTTCTTC. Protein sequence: CASSFESSRVEEQFF.

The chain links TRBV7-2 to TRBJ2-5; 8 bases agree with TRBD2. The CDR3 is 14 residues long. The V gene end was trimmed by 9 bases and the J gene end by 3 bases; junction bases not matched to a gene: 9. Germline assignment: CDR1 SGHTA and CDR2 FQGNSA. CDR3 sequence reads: CASRLAGSEETQYF. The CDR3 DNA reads TGTGCCAGTAGGCTAGCGGGCTCGGAAGAGACCCAGTACTTC.

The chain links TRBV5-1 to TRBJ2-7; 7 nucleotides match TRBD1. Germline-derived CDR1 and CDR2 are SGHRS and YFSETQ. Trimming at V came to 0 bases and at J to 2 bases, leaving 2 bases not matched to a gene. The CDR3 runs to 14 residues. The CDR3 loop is CASSLVRGTYEQYF. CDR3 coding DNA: TGCGCCAGCAGCTTGGTCAGGGGGACCTACGAGCAGTACTTC.

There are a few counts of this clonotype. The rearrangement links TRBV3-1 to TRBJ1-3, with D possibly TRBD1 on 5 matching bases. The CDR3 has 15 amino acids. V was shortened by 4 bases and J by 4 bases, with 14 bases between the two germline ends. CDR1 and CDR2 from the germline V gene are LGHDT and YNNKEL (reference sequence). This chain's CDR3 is CASSLDRNTGNTIYF. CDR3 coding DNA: TGTGCCAGCAGCCTTGACAGAAACACGGGAAACACCATATATTTT.

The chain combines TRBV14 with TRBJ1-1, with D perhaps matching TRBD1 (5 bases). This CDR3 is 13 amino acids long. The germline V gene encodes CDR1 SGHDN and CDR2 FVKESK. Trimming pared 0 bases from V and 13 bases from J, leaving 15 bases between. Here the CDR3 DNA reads TGTGCCAGCAGCCAAGAATGGGGCAGAAACGGTTTCTTT. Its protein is CASSQEWGRNGFF.

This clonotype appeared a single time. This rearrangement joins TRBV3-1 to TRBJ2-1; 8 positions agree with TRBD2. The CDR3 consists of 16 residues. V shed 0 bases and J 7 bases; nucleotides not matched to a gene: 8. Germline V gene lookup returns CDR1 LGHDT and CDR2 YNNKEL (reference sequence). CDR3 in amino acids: CASSQDSTGGRNEQFF. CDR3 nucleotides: TGTGCCAGCAGCCAAGATTCAACGGGGGGGCGTAATGAGCAGTTCTTC.

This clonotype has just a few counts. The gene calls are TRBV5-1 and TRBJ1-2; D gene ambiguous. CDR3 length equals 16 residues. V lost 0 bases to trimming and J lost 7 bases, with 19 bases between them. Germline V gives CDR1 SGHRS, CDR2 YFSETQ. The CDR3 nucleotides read TGCGCCAGCAGCTTGGCCGACACCCGCGGGGAGGCTGGCTACACCTTC. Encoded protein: CASSLADTRGEAGYTF.